Listed here are 3 T cell receptor beta chains from one sample, sequenced in a study of T cell responses to AZD1222 COVID-19 vaccine. Profiled with immunoSEQ multiplex PCR; TCRdb holds only in-frame clones, not every one. There are some 150,000 clones in the sample; about 86% occur only once, and about 4.8% lies in the top ten. The sequencing used peripheral blood, collected 28 days after the second AZD1222 dose. All receptors come from an adult who received the AZD1222 COVID-19 vaccine.

The CDR3 DNA is TGTGCCAGCAGCGACACAGGAGGAGATGCTGAAGCTTTCTTT. It codes for CASSDTGGDAEAFF. The chain uses TRBV11-2 and TRBJ1-1; tentative D call: TRBD1 (5 bases). Germline V gene data show CDR1 as SGHAT and CDR2 as FQNNGV. The CDR3 extends over 14 amino acids. Trimming took off 5 bases at V and 6 bases at J, with 16 bases between the two ends.

The V and J genes are TRBV15 and TRBJ2-1, with D possibly TRBD1 on 6 matching bases. Germline CDR1 and CDR2: LNHNV and YYDKDF (reference sequence). The length of the CDR3 is 17 residues. V was clipped by 0 bases and J by 6 bases, with 18 bases between them. As DNA, the CDR3 is TGTGCCACCAGCAGAGATATGGGGGCTGGGAAGAGCAATGAGCAGTTCTTC. It specifies CATSRDMGAGKSNEQFF.

V is TRBV5-1 and J is TRBJ2-2, with D maybe TRBD1 (6 bases). Germline values: CDR1 SGHRS, CDR2 YFSETQ. The CDR3 loop spans 15 amino acids. V was cut by 5 bases and J by 2 bases, with 13 bases left in between. CDR3 protein: CASRPGQPNTGELFF. CDR3 in DNA: TGCGCCAGCAGACCGGGACAACCAAACACCGGGGAGCTGTTTTTT.